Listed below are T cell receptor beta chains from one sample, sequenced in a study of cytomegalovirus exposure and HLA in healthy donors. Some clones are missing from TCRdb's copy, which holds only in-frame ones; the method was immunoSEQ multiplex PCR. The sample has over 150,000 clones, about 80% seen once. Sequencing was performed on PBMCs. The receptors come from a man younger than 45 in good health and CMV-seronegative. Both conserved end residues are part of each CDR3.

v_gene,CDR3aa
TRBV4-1,CASSQTDEETQYF
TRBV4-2,CASSTYRTALSNQPQHF
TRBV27,CASSLGRVGGYTF
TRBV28,CASSRLAGTYEQYF
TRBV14,CASSQSRRVAHGYTF
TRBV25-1,CASSEWKGANEKLFF
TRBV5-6,CASSLGQGEAFF
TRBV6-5,CASRLAAGRPLHF
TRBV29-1,CSVDRGRGEKLFF
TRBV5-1,CASSEVSLKPQHF
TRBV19,CASSIKTGTGGTEAFF
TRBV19,CASSASSTVASEQYF
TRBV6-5,CASSYGQSSYEQYF
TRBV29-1,CSGGTGGEKLFF
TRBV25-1,CASSESTGKTYEQYF
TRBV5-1,CASSGLAGSHNEQFF
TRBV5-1,CASSLEISAGTGGYTF
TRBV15,CATTKGQGFTEAFF
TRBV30,CAWSEGISSYNEQFF
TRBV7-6,CASSSTESYNEQFF
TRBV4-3,CASSQVQVYTGELFF
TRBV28,CASSLTGAGELFF
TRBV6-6,CASSYTPTSVLLEQYF
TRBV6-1,CASSEWRIREGGSSAYEQYF
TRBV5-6,CASSLAGISEQYF
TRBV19,CAVGLTNTGELFF
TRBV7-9,CASSLRGSKGYQETQYF
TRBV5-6,CASSTTGDGETQYF
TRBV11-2,CASSSRDRGGKTGELFF
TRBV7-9,CASSHLPPLWSGEQFF
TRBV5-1,CASSLTQETQYF
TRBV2,CASSRGEAFF
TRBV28,CASSFSGQGYGNTIYF
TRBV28,CASSLRGGTRKTLFHYEQYF
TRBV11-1,CASSPRDRQETQYF